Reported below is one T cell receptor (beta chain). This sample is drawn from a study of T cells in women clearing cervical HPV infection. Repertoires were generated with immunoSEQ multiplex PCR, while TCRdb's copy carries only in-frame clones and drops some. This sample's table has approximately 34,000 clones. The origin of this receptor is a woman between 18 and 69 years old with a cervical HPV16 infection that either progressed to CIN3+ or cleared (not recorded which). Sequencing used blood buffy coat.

CDR3 bases read: TGCGCCAGCAGCGGGGACTACGCAGATACG. It specifies CASSGDYADT. The whole CDR3 sequence is CASSGDYADTQYF. The chain links TRBV5-1 to TRBJ2-3; TRBD2 aligns across 7 bases. The CDR3 is cut off 3 residues early in the read; its end comes from the germline J gene. The V and J ends lost 4 bases and 4 bases, in that order; junction bases with no gene match: 3. Looked up from germline, CDR1 is SGHRS and CDR2 is YFSETQ. The CDR3 totals 13 residues.